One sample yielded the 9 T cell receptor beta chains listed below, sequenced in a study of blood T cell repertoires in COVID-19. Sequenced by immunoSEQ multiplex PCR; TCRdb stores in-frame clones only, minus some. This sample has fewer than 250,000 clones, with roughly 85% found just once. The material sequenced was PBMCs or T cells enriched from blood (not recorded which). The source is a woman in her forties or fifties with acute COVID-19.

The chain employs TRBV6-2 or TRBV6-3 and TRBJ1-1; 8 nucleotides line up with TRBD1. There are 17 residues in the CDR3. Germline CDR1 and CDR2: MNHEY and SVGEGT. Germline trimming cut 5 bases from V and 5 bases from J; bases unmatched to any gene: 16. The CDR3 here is CASSPPGQVMIGTEAFF. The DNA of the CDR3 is TGTGCCAGCAGTCCCCCGGGACAGGTGATGATCGGGACTGAAGCTTTCTTT.

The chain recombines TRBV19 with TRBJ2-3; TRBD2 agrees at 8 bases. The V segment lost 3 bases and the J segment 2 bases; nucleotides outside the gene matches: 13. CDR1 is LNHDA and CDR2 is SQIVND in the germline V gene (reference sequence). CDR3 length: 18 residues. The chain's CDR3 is CASSMNSPSGGATDTQYF. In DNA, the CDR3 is TGTGCCAGTAGTATGAATTCCCCGAGCGGGGGAGCCACAGATACGCAGTATTTT.

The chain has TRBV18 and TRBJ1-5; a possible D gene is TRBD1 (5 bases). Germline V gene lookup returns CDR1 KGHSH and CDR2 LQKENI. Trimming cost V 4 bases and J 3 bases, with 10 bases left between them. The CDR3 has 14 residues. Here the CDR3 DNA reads TGTGCCAGCTCACTGCAGGGCCCCAATCAGCCCCAGCATTTT. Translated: CASSLQGPNQPQHF.

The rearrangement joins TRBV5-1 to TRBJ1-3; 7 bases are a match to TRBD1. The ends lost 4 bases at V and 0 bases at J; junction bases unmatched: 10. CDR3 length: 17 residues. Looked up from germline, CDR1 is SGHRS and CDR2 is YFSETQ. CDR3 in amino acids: CASSPSGTEPSGNTIYF. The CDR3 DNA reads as TGCGCCAGCAGCCCTTCGGGGACAGAACCCTCTGGAAACACCATATATTTT.

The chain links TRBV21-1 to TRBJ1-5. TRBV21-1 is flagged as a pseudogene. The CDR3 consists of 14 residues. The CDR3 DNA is TGTGCCAGCAGAGAAAGATCGGGGGAGCAGCCCCAGCATTTT. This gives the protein CASRERSGEQPQHF.

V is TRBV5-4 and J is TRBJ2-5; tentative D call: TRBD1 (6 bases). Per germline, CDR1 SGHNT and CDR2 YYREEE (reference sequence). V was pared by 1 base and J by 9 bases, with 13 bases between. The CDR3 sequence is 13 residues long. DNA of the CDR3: TGTGCCAGCAGCTTGACAGGGACGGAGGCCCAGTACTTC. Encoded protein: CASSLTGTEAQYF.

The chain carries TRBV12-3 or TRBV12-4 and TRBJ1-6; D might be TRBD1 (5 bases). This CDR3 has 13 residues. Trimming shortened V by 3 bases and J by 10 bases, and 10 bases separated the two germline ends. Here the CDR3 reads CASSLEGRSPLHF. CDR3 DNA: TGTGCCAGCAGTTTGGAGGGGAGGTCACCCCTCCACTTT.

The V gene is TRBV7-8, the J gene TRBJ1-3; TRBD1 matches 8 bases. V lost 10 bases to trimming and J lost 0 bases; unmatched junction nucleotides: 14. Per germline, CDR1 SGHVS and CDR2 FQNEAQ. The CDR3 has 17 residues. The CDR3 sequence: CATSGPGGLLSGNTIYF. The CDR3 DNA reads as TGTGCCACCTCAGGGCCAGGGGGCCTCCTCTCTGGAAACACCATATATTTT.

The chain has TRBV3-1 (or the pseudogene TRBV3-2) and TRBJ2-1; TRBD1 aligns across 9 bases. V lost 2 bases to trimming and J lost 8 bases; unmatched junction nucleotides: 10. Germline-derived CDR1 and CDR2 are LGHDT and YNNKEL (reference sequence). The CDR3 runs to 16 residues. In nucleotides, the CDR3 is TGTGCCAGCAGCCAACCCGGGACAGGGAGCGGGGATGAGCAGTTCTTC. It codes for CASSQPGTGSGDEQFF.